This entry is about one T cell receptor beta chain. Its matching antigen is unknown. The sample originates from a study of shared clonotypes between healthy human individuals. Study-wide context: CD4 naive and memory got three plates each, CD8 naive two, CD8 memory one. Study-wide results and caveats: Clonotype sharing levels among donors were expected to vary with sequencing depth. When compared with the clonotypes that were shared by all four sorted-subset donors, the non-shared clonotypes turned out to have lower generation probabilities. The naive CD4 repertoires of several donors were compared, and around 5% of clonotypes were shared.

Clones were sequenced by immunoSEQ multiplex PCR, and TCRdb holds only the in-frame ones, with some missing. The sample has 2 million to 2.5 million clones; 93% are singletons. The CDR3 loop spans 16 amino acids. Germline V gene data show CDR1 as MDHEN and CDR2 as SYDVKM. Trimming left V 7 bases short and J 4 bases short, with 22 bases between. This receptor was obtained from a man younger than 35 in good health. Some clones in this sample may be carry-over from other donors' samples. The V call is TRBV28, the J call TRBJ2-5; D is possibly TRBD1 (6 bases). Sample: naive CD4+ T cells from PBMCs. The subset: CD45RA+ positively selected. This chain's CDR3 is CASNPQGGRPGETQYF. CDR3 nucleotides: TGTGCCAGCAACCCCCAAGGGGGTAGGCCAGGAGAGACCCAGTACTTC.